A selection of T cell receptor beta chains follows, all from one sample in a study of quantifying T cell responses using KT2 cells. Via MiXCR, TCRdb re-called the UMI-ligation and nested PCR reads, giving one row per CDR3 protein. The data show tens of thousands of distinct CDR3 sequences, approximately 13% seen once. Material for sequencing was PBMCs spiked with cells of the T cell clone KT2. The receptors were sampled from a human donor. CDR3s include the opening cysteine and the closing phenylalanine or tryptophan. The D gene is left open where the match is weak. A clone size is listed for some rows: how often the clone was seen (once, few, many), or a class if it is expanded.

CDR3 DNA: TGCAGTGCCAGACAGGTGCGGGGGGAGACCCAGTACTTC
CDR3 protein: CSARQVRGETQYF
V gene: TRBV20-1
clone size: many
D gene: .
J gene: TRBJ2-5

CDR3 DNA: TGTGCCAGCAGCGGGACAGGGAGCTCGGAGCAGTTCTTC
CDR3 protein: CASSGTGSSEQFF
V gene: TRBV25-1
clone size: .
D gene: TRBD1
J gene: TRBJ2-1

CDR3 DNA: TGTGCCAGCAGCTTAGGGGCGTCTAGCGGGATAGACAATGAGCAGTTCTTC
CDR3 protein: CASSLGASSGIDNEQFF
V gene: TRBV7-6
clone size: many
D gene: TRBD2
J gene: TRBJ2-1

CDR3 DNA: TGCAGCGTTGAACGCAGGCTGAACACTGAAGCTTTCTTT
CDR3 protein: CSVERRLNTEAFF
V gene: TRBV29-1
clone size: few
D gene: .
J gene: TRBJ1-1

CDR3 DNA: TGTGCCAGCAGTGTTCCCGAGGGGGATCTGAACACTGAAGCTTTCTTT
CDR3 protein: CASSVPEGDLNTEAFF
V gene: TRBV2
clone size: .
D gene: .
J gene: TRBJ1-1

CDR3 DNA: TGCAGCGTTGGAGCTAGTGCAAACACCGGGGAGCTGTTTTTT
CDR3 protein: CSVGASANTGELFF
V gene: TRBV29-1
clone size: .
D gene: .
J gene: TRBJ2-2

CDR3 DNA: TGTGCCAGCCGGCGAGGGCCGGATTCACCCCTCCACTTT
CDR3 protein: CASRRGPDSPLHF
V gene: TRBV6-5
clone size: .
D gene: .
J gene: TRBJ1-6

CDR3 DNA: TGTGCTAGTGGTTTGGCCTTGGGCAGGGAGGATGAAAATGGCTACACCTTC
CDR3 protein: CASGLALGREDENGYTF
V gene: TRBV12-5
clone size: .
D gene: .
J gene: TRBJ1-2

CDR3 DNA: TGTGCCAGCAGCTTAACTAGAACAGGACGCACAGATACGCAGTATTTT
CDR3 protein: CASSLTRTGRTDTQYF
V gene: TRBV7-2
clone size: few
D gene: .
J gene: TRBJ2-3

CDR3 DNA: TGCAGTGCTAGAGCCGGGGCCCGATACAATGAGCAGTTCTTC
CDR3 protein: CSARAGARYNEQFF
V gene: TRBV20-1
clone size: .
D gene: .
J gene: TRBJ2-1

CDR3 DNA: TGTGCCAGCAGTCGGGGTAACTCTGGAAACACCATATATTTT
CDR3 protein: CASSRGNSGNTIYF
V gene: TRBV2
clone size: few
D gene: .
J gene: TRBJ1-3

CDR3 DNA: TGTGCCAGCAGCTTATGGACTGAGGATGGCTACACCTTC
CDR3 protein: CASSLWTEDGYTF
V gene: TRBV12-3/TRBV12-4
clone size: .
D gene: .
J gene: TRBJ1-2

CDR3 DNA: TGCGCCAGCAGCCACAGGATTGACAGGGTAGTACTGTTTTTT
CDR3 protein: CASSHRIDRVVLFF
V gene: TRBV4-1
clone size: .
D gene: TRBD1
J gene: TRBJ1-4

CDR3 DNA: TGCAGTCCTACGGGAGGACTTACCTACGAGCAGTACTTC
CDR3 protein: CSPTGGLTYEQYF
V gene: TRBV20-1
clone size: few
D gene: TRBD2
J gene: TRBJ2-7

CDR3 DNA: TGTGCCAGCAGGGACTTGGGACACTCGGAAGGGGAAAAACTGTTTTTT
CDR3 protein: CASRDLGHSEGEKLFF
V gene: TRBV11-2
clone size: .
D gene: .
J gene: TRBJ1-4

CDR3 DNA: TGTGCCAGCCTCCAGCCTTTCTCTAACACTGAAGCTTTCTTT
CDR3 protein: CASLQPFSNTEAFF
V gene: TRBV6-1
clone size: .
D gene: .
J gene: TRBJ1-1

CDR3 DNA: TGTGCCAGCAGCGCAGGCATGGGCAGGCAAGAGACCCAGTACTTC
CDR3 protein: CASSAGMGRQETQYF
V gene: TRBV11-2
clone size: .
D gene: .
J gene: TRBJ2-5

CDR3 DNA: TGTGCCAGCAGCTTAGGACGGGACAAAACCGCGTACTTC
CDR3 protein: CASSLGRDKTAYF
V gene: TRBV7-9
clone size: .
D gene: .
J gene: TRBJ2-7

CDR3 DNA: TGTGCCAGCAGCCAACCCTCCGGTTGGGAAAGCAATCAGCCCCAGCATTTT
CDR3 protein: CASSQPSGWESNQPQHF
V gene: TRBV4-2
clone size: .
D gene: .
J gene: TRBJ1-5

CDR3 DNA: TGTGCCAGCAGCTTAGAGGACAGGTACGAGCAGTACTTC
CDR3 protein: CASSLEDRYEQYF
V gene: TRBV11-2
clone size: few
D gene: TRBD1
J gene: TRBJ2-7

CDR3 DNA: TGCGCCAGCAGCCAAGGCGTCAAGGGGAACACCGGGGAGCTGTTTTTT
CDR3 protein: CASSQGVKGNTGELFF
V gene: TRBV4-3
clone size: few
D gene: .
J gene: TRBJ2-2

CDR3 DNA: TGCGCCAGCAGCCTAGGGACACACGGATCCTACGAGCAGTACTTC
CDR3 protein: CASSLGTHGSYEQYF
V gene: TRBV5-1
clone size: .
D gene: .
J gene: TRBJ2-7

CDR3 DNA: TGTGCCAGAATCTCGGGACAGGGGGCTAACAATGAGCAGTTCTTC
CDR3 protein: CARISGQGANNEQFF
V gene: TRBV6-4
clone size: .
D gene: TRBD1
J gene: TRBJ2-1

CDR3 DNA: TGTGCCAGCAGTTACTCTACGACAGGGACAAATGAGCAGTTCTTC
CDR3 protein: CASSYSTTGTNEQFF
V gene: TRBV6-2/TRBV6-3
clone size: few
D gene: TRBD1
J gene: TRBJ2-1

CDR3 DNA: TGTGCCAGCAGCTTAGGACTTAATACCGGGGAGCTGTTTTTT
CDR3 protein: CASSLGLNTGELFF
V gene: TRBV7-6
clone size: .
D gene: .
J gene: TRBJ2-2

CDR3 DNA: TGCGCCAGCAGCCAAGATCGCCTTTGGGGGAACGAGCAGTACTTC
CDR3 protein: CASSQDRLWGNEQYF
V gene: TRBV4-1
clone size: few
D gene: .
J gene: TRBJ2-7

CDR3 DNA: TGCAGTGCTAGAGATCCCAATCTCCGGGACTCTCTCTACGAGCAGTACTTC
CDR3 protein: CSARDPNLRDSLYEQYF
V gene: TRBV20-1
clone size: .
D gene: .
J gene: TRBJ2-7

CDR3 DNA: TGCGCCAGCAGTCCCGACTGGAATGAAAAACTGTTTTTT
CDR3 protein: CASSPDWNEKLFF
V gene: TRBV5-1
clone size: few
D gene: .
J gene: TRBJ1-4

CDR3 DNA: TGTGCCAGCAGTTTTTCGGACAACACTGAAGCTTTCTTT
CDR3 protein: CASSFSDNTEAFF
V gene: TRBV6-2/TRBV6-3
clone size: many
D gene: .
J gene: TRBJ1-1

CDR3 DNA: TGCGCCAGCAGCTTGTGGGCGGGGGCCACAGATACGCAGTATTTT
CDR3 protein: CASSLWAGATDTQYF
V gene: TRBV5-1
clone size: few
D gene: .
J gene: TRBJ2-3

CDR3 DNA: TGCAGTGCCCGACGGGGGCTCGGCACTGAAGCTTTCTTT
CDR3 protein: CSARRGLGTEAFF
V gene: TRBV20-1
clone size: few
D gene: .
J gene: TRBJ1-1

CDR3 DNA: TGTGCCAGCAGTGGTATTAGCGGGACCAATGAGCAGTTCTTC
CDR3 protein: CASSGISGTNEQFF
V gene: TRBV2
clone size: .
D gene: TRBD2
J gene: TRBJ2-1

CDR3 DNA: TGTGCCAGCAGCCCGACTAGCGGGGGATCCCAAGAGACCCAGTACTTC
CDR3 protein: CASSPTSGGSQETQYF
V gene: TRBV11-3
clone size: many
D gene: TRBD2
J gene: TRBJ2-5

CDR3 DNA: TGTGCCAGCAGTCAGGGGGCGAGGAGCACAGATACGCAGTATTTT
CDR3 protein: CASSQGARSTDTQYF
V gene: TRBV14
clone size: many
D gene: TRBD1
J gene: TRBJ2-3

CDR3 DNA: TGTGCCAGCAGCCAGGCGGGACAGACGTTGAACACTGAAGCTTTCTTT
CDR3 protein: CASSQAGQTLNTEAFF
V gene: TRBV3-1
clone size: .
D gene: TRBD1
J gene: TRBJ1-1

CDR3 DNA: TGTGCCAGCAGCTTGCGTGAACTAGGAGGAGAGACCCAGTACTTC
CDR3 protein: CASSLRELGGETQYF
V gene: TRBV5-6
clone size: many
D gene: .
J gene: TRBJ2-5

CDR3 DNA: TGTGCCAGCAGTTTATCGTGGGACGGAAAAAAACTGTTTTTT
CDR3 protein: CASSLSWDGKKLFF
V gene: TRBV27
clone size: few
D gene: .
J gene: TRBJ1-4

CDR3 DNA: TGTGCCAGCAGCTTAGGGGAGGTCACTAATGAAAAACTGTTTTTT
CDR3 protein: CASSLGEVTNEKLFF
V gene: TRBV11-2
clone size: .
D gene: .
J gene: TRBJ1-4

CDR3 DNA: TGTGCCGGGGCAGGGGGAGATGGCTACACCTTC
CDR3 protein: CAGAGGDGYTF
V gene: TRBV2
clone size: .
D gene: TRBD1
J gene: TRBJ1-2

CDR3 DNA: TGTGCCACCAGCAGAGTGTCCGGGAAACAGTACAATGAGCAGTTCTTC
CDR3 protein: CATSRVSGKQYNEQFF
V gene: TRBV15
clone size: many
D gene: .
J gene: TRBJ2-1

CDR3 DNA: TGTGCCAGCAGCTCCCCCGGGGCAGCTGAAGCTTTCTTT
CDR3 protein: CASSSPGAAEAFF
V gene: TRBV21-1
clone size: .
D gene: .
J gene: TRBJ1-1

CDR3 DNA: TGTGCCAGCAGGTGGGGGGGAGATGGCTACACCTTC
CDR3 protein: CASRWGGDGYTF
V gene: TRBV2
clone size: .
D gene: .
J gene: TRBJ1-2

CDR3 DNA: TGTGCCAGCTCACCCAAGACCCCGGGGGGAGAGGCCTACGAGCAGTACTTC
CDR3 protein: CASSPKTPGGEAYEQYF
V gene: TRBV18
clone size: many
D gene: TRBD2
J gene: TRBJ2-7

CDR3 DNA: TGTGCCAGCAGGACAACCAATGAGGGATACGAGCAGTACTTC
CDR3 protein: CASRTTNEGYEQYF
V gene: TRBV12-3/TRBV12-4
clone size: .
D gene: .
J gene: TRBJ2-7

CDR3 DNA: TGTGCCAGCAGCCCGGGGACCCTGAACACTGAAGCTTTCTTT
CDR3 protein: CASSPGTLNTEAFF
V gene: TRBV13
clone size: .
D gene: .
J gene: TRBJ1-1

CDR3 DNA: TGTGCCAGCAGCTTAGCGGGGTTATATTCACCCCTCCACTTT
CDR3 protein: CASSLAGLYSPLHF
V gene: TRBV7-2
clone size: .
D gene: .
J gene: TRBJ1-6

CDR3 DNA: TGTGCCAGCAGCTTTTGGTCCAGGGCGTCCTACAATGAGCAGTTCTTC
CDR3 protein: CASSFWSRASYNEQFF
V gene: TRBV11-3
clone size: many
D gene: .
J gene: TRBJ2-1

CDR3 DNA: TGTGCCAGCAGCCCAAAGGAACAGGGTCCCAACGAGCAGTACTTC
CDR3 protein: CASSPKEQGPNEQYF
V gene: TRBV21-1
clone size: .
D gene: .
J gene: TRBJ2-7

CDR3 DNA: TGTGCCAGCAGCTTACTAGCGGGATCTGGTTACGAGCAGTACTTC
CDR3 protein: CASSLLAGSGYEQYF
V gene: TRBV11-2
clone size: many
D gene: TRBD2
J gene: TRBJ2-7

CDR3 DNA: TGCGCCAGCAGCCTAACAGGGGAGGGTGAAAAACTGTTTTTT
CDR3 protein: CASSLTGEGEKLFF
V gene: TRBV5-1
clone size: few
D gene: TRBD1
J gene: TRBJ1-4

CDR3 DNA: TGTGCCAGCAGTTTTATATTAGCGGAGTCCTACGAGCAGTACTTC
CDR3 protein: CASSFILAESYEQYF
V gene: TRBV12-3/TRBV12-4
clone size: .
D gene: .
J gene: TRBJ2-7

CDR3 DNA: TGTGCCAGCAGTGAGGGACTAGCGGGGGGTCCAGATACGCAGTATTTT
CDR3 protein: CASSEGLAGGPDTQYF
V gene: TRBV6-4
clone size: few
D gene: TRBD2
J gene: TRBJ2-3

CDR3 DNA: TGTGCCAGCAGCCAAGTAGTGATAAGGACATTCTATAATTCACCCCTCCACTTT
CDR3 protein: CASSQVVIRTFYNSPLHF
V gene: TRBV3-1
clone size: few
D gene: .
J gene: TRBJ1-6